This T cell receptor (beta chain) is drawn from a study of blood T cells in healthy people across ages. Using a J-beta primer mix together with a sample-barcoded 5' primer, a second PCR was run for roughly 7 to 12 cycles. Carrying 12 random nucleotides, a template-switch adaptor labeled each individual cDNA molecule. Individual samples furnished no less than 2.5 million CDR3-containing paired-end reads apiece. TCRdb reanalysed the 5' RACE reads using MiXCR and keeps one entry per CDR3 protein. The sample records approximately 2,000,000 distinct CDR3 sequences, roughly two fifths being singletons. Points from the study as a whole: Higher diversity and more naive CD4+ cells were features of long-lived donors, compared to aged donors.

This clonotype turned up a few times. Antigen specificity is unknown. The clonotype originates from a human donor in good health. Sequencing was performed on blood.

CDR3 region: CASSDRTSLFEQYF. The CDR3 nucleotides read TGTGCCAGCAGTGACAGGACTAGCTTGTTCGAGCAGTACTTC. V gene TRBV6-4 combines with J gene TRBJ2-7; 8 nucleotides agree with TRBD2. This CDR3 comprises 14 residues. Per germline, CDR1 MRHNA and CDR2 SNTAGT. V shed 2 bases, J shed 6 bases, and the junction held 6 bases outside the gene matches.